A selection of T cell receptor beta chains follows, all from one sample in a study of early T cells in non-severe SARS-CoV-2 infection. TCRdb re-called the 5' RACE reads with MiXCR, one entry per CDR3 protein. Of about 72,000 distinct CDR3 sequences listed, around 8.7% are singletons. Source material: whole blood. All receptors come from an adult who was a healthcare worker with PCR-confirmed SARS-CoV-2 infection or an uninfected control (not recorded which). Each CDR3 is given with its conserved first and last residue. A D gene is named only where the DNA matches it firmly. Not all rows give a size; the values are once, few, many and, for expanded clones, a class.

d_call,clone_size,v_call,j_call,cdr3_aa,cdr3_nt
TRBD2,-,TRBV3-1,TRBJ2-1,CASSQWREGQNEQFF,TGTGCCAGCAGCCAATGGCGGGAGGGCCAAAATGAGCAGTTCTTC
TRBD1,few,TRBV7-7,TRBJ2-1,CASSPRLQGANNEQFF,TGTGCCAGCAGCCCACGGCTCCAGGGGGCAAACAATGAGCAGTTCTTC
-,many,TRBV18,TRBJ2-5,CASSRTVQETQYF,TGTGCCAGCTCACGGACAGTACAAGAGACCCAGTACTTC
TRBD2,-,TRBV2,TRBJ2-7,CASSGGLAGGRLLEQYF,TGTGCCAGCAGTGGCGGACTAGCGGGCGGTCGATTGTTAGAGCAGTACTTC
-,many,TRBV20-1,TRBJ2-1,CSANHVGSSYNEQFF,TGCAGTGCTAACCATGTCGGGAGCTCCTACAATGAGCAGTTCTTC
-,many,TRBV29-1,TRBJ1-1,CSVVRGNMNTEAFF,TGCAGCGTTGTACGGGGTAATATGAACACTGAAGCTTTCTTT
-,few,TRBV7-2,TRBJ2-1,CASSPTTYNEQFF,TGTGCCAGCAGCCCTACAACGTACAATGAGCAGTTCTTC
-,-,TRBV19,TRBJ2-7,CASSIKGGQPYEQYF,TGTGCCAGTAGTATTAAAGGAGGGCAGCCTTACGAGCAGTACTTC
-,few,TRBV6-2/TRBV6-3,TRBJ2-7,CASSYSGSHYEQYF,TGTGCCAGCAGTTACTCTGGGTCCCACTACGAGCAGTACTTC
-,-,TRBV15,TRBJ2-4,CATSRSSIAKNIQYF,TGTGCCACCAGCAGGTCAAGTATAGCCAAAAACATTCAGTACTTC
TRBD1,-,TRBV11-2,TRBJ1-3,CASSSGQVSGNTIYF,TGTGCCAGCAGTTCGGGACAGGTCTCTGGAAACACCATATATTTT
-,-,TRBV29-1,TRBJ2-7,CSVEVGRFIFF,TGCAGCGTTGAAGTCGGCAGGTTTATATTCTTC
-,many,TRBV29-1,TRBJ1-5,CSVDLGGEQPQHF,TGCAGCGTTGATCTCGGGGGCGAGCAGCCCCAGCATTTT
-,many,TRBV7-2,TRBJ2-1,CASSLSWNNEQFF,TGTGCCAGCAGCTTAAGTTGGAACAATGAGCAGTTCTTC
TRBD2,many,TRBV7-7,TRBJ2-3,CASSLGVAGDTQYF,TGTGCCAGCAGCCTTGGAGTAGCGGGAGATACGCAGTATTTT
-,-,TRBV15,TRBJ2-3,CATSMDTITDTQYF,TGTGCCACCAGCATGGACACCATCACAGATACGCAGTATTTT
TRBD1,-,TRBV3-1,TRBJ2-7,CASSQGLGGIYEQYF,TGTGCCAGCAGCCAAGGATTAGGGGGCATCTACGAGCAGTACTTC
-,-,TRBV7-9,TRBJ2-5,CASSSRNPLSSQETQYF,TGTGCCAGCAGCTCCCGTAATCCTCTTAGCTCTCAAGAGACCCAGTACTTC
-,-,TRBV28,TRBJ1-1,CASSFAGGVVFF,TGTGCCAGCAGTTTTGCGGGGGGCGTGGTTTTCTTT
-,many,TRBV29-1,TRBJ2-3,CSVEGAGTDTQYF,TGCAGCGTTGAAGGGGCAGGCACAGATACGCAGTATTTT
-,-,TRBV3-1,TRBJ2-3,CASSQESRAVDTQYF,TGTGCCAGCAGCCAAGAATCCAGGGCGGTGGATACGCAGTATTTT
-,many,TRBV7-9,TRBJ2-1,CASSLTHEQFF,TGTGCCAGCAGCCTCACCCATGAGCAGTTCTTC
-,many,TRBV20-1,TRBJ1-4,CSARNTGREKLFF,TGCAGTGCTAGAAACACCGGGAGAGAAAAACTGTTTTTT
-,-,TRBV6-2/TRBV6-3,TRBJ2-3,CASSPIRGLTDTQYF,TGTGCCAGCAGCCCCATCAGGGGACTCACAGATACGCAGTATTTT
-,many,TRBV5-1,TRBJ2-1,CASSLTTGVYNEQFF,TGCGCCAGCAGCTTGACGACGGGAGTTTACAATGAGCAGTTCTTC
-,many,TRBV12-5,TRBJ2-1,CASGLGQVNEQFF,TGTGCTAGTGGTTTGGGTCAGGTCAATGAGCAGTTCTTC
-,few,TRBV7-6,TRBJ2-7,CASSQRTSSDEQYF,TGTGCCAGCAGCCAGAGGACCTCGAGTGACGAGCAGTACTTC
TRBD1,many,TRBV7-3,TRBJ2-3,CASSLGQGPDTQYF,TGTGCCAGCAGCTTGGGACAGGGGCCAGATACGCAGTATTTT
-,many,TRBV20-1,TRBJ1-2,CSADRQGNGYTF,TGCAGTGCCGATAGGCAGGGGAATGGCTACACCTTC
-,many,TRBV11-2,TRBJ2-2,CASSLRGASGTGELFF,TGTGCCAGCAGCCTCCGGGGGGCATCCGGGACCGGGGAGCTGTTTTTT
-,few,TRBV12-3/TRBV12-4,TRBJ1-5,CASTPRVNSNQPQHF,TGTGCCAGCACCCCAAGGGTTAATAGCAATCAGCCCCAGCATTTT
-,-,TRBV6-5,TRBJ1-1,CASSYVSGTEAFF,TGTGCCAGCAGTTACGTTTCTGGGACTGAAGCTTTCTTT
-,few,TRBV14,TRBJ2-3,CASSQANTQYF,TGTGCCAGCAGCCAAGCAAATACGCAGTATTTT
-,many,TRBV5-1,TRBJ1-1,CASSLAGAYPKNTEAFF,TGCGCCAGCAGCTTGGCAGGGGCCTACCCCAAGAACACTGAAGCTTTCTTT
-,few,TRBV12-5,TRBJ1-1,CASGLVTHPGQQNTEAFF,TGTGCTAGTGGTTTGGTTACACATCCGGGACAACAGAACACTGAAGCTTTCTTT
TRBD1,-,TRBV5-1,TRBJ1-1,CASSLAPGTGVEAFF,TGCGCCAGCAGCTTGGCCCCCGGGACAGGGGTTGAAGCTTTCTTT
-,-,TRBV20-1,TRBJ2-3,CSAKNIGAESTDTQYF,TGCAGTGCTAAAAATATTGGGGCAGAGAGCACAGATACGCAGTATTTT
-,few,TRBV28,TRBJ2-1,CASISDRYNEQFF,TGTGCCAGCATCTCTGACAGGTACAATGAGCAGTTCTTC
-,many,TRBV5-4,TRBJ1-6,CASSQEQGNSPLHF,TGTGCCAGCAGCCAGGAACAGGGAAATTCACCCCTCCACTTT
-,many,TRBV3-1,TRBJ2-3,CATSGQNIRTDTQYF,TGTGCCACCTCGGGCCAGAATATTCGCACAGATACGCAGTATTTT
-,-,TRBV12-3/TRBV12-4,TRBJ2-1,CASSLFGRGKNEQFF,TGTGCCAGCAGTTTATTCGGCAGGGGAAAAAATGAGCAGTTCTTC
-,few,TRBV7-2,TRBJ2-5,CASSPQIGGEETQYF,TGTGCCAGCAGCCCACAGATAGGGGGTGAAGAGACCCAGTACTTC
TRBD1,few,TRBV11-2,TRBJ2-7,CASSSYRGRRYEQYF,TGTGCCAGCAGCTCCTACAGGGGCCGACGCTACGAGCAGTACTTC
TRBD2,-,TRBV7-2,TRBJ2-2,CASRNSGSATGELFF,TGTGCCAGCAGAAATAGCGGGAGTGCTACCGGGGAGCTGTTTTTT
TRBD2,-,TRBV2,TRBJ2-3,CASSRLAGADTQYF,TGTGCCAGCAGTAGACTAGCGGGAGCAGATACGCAGTATTTT
-,few,TRBV12-3/TRBV12-4,TRBJ1-3,CASRVDSGNTIYF,TGTGCCAGCAGGGTGGACTCTGGAAACACCATATATTTT
-,few,TRBV11-2,TRBJ2-7,CASSPRQLYYEQYF,TGTGCCAGCAGCCCCCGACAGCTGTACTACGAGCAGTACTTC
TRBD1,-,TRBV28,TRBJ2-7,CASSPPTGLSYEQYF,TGTGCCAGCAGTCCCCCGACAGGGTTGTCCTACGAGCAGTACTTC